Sequencing of this T cell receptor beta chain was carried out in a study of control samples from healthy donors and cancer patients. The V gene's germline CDR1 is LGHNA and CDR2 YSLEER. Trimming cost V 0 bases and J 8 bases, with 10 bases left between them. CDR3 size: 13 residues. TCRdb keeps only in-frame clones here, not all; method: immunoSEQ multiplex PCR. Here the sample spans roughly 130,000 clones, roughly 94% being singletons. The TCR originated in a man under 40 in good health. The chain combines TRBV4-3 with TRBJ1-2; D unclear. The specimen was blood. CDR3 coding DNA: TGCGCCAGCAGCCAAGATAGCTGGTGGGGCTACACCTTC. Its translation: CASSQDSWWGYTF.